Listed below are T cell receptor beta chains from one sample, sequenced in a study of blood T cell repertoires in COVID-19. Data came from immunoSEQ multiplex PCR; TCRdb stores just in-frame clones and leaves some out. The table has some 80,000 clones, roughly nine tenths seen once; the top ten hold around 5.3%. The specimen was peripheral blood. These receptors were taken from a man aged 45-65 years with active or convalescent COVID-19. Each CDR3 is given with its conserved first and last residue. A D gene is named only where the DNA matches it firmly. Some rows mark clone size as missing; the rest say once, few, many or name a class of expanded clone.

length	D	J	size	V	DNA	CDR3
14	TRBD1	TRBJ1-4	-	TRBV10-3	TGTGCCATCAGTGAGGGACAGGGGGCTGAAAAACTGTTTTTT	CAISEGQGAEKLFF
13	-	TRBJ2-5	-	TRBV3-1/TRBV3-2	TGTGCCAGCAGCCAACTGTACCAAGAGACCCAGTACTTC	CASSQLYQETQYF
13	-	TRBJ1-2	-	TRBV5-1	TGCGCCAGCAGCTTGGTTCAGGACTATGGCTACACCTTC	CASSLVQDYGYTF
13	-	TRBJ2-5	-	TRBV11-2	TGTGCCAGCAGCTTAGGAGCATTGGAGACCCAGTACTTC	CASSLGALETQYF
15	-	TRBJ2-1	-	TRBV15	TGTGCCACCAACCCCCGGGACACGTTCTACAATGAGCAGTTCTTC	CATNPRDTFYNEQFF
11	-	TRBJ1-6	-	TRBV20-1	TGCAGCGGGACAAAAGATTCACCCCTCCACTTT	CSGTKDSPLHF
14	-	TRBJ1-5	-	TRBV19	TGTGCCAGTAGGGGAGGTTATAGCAATCAGCCCCAGCATTTT	CASRGGYSNQPQHF
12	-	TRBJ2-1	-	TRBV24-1	TGTGCCACCAGTGATTCGCAGGGAATGGAGTTCTTC	CATSDSQGMEFF
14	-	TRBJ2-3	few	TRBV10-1	TGCGCCAGCAGTGAGGGCACCAGGCAAGATACGCAGTATTTT	CASSEGTRQDTQYF
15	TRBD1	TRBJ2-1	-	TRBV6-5	TGTGCCAGCAGTCGGGACAGTCTCTCCTACAATGAGCAGTTCTTC	CASSRDSLSYNEQFF
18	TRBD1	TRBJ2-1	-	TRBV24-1	TGTGCCACCAGTGATCCGGGACAGGGGTCGAGCTCCTACAATGAGCAGTTCTTC	CATSDPGQGSSSYNEQFF
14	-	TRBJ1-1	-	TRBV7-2	TGTGCCAGCAGCTTACAGGGGTTGAACACTGAAGCTTTCTTT	CASSLQGLNTEAFF
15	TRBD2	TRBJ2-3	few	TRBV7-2	TGTGCCAGCAGCGTTAGCGGGATTAGCACAGATACGCAGTATTTT	CASSVSGISTDTQYF
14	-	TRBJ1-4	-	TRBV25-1	TGTGCCAGCAGTGTTTGGGAGACGGTTGAAAAACTGTTTTTT	CASSVWETVEKLFF
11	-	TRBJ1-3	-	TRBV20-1	TGCAGTGCTAGAGACAGTCGGGGGGAGAATTTT	CSARDSRGENF
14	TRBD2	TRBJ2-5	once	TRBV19	TGTGCCAGTAACGAGCGGGGGTACCAAGAGACCCAGTACTTC	CASNERGYQETQYF
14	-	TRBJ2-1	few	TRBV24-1	TGTGCCACCAGAGGCGGTTCGGGAAACAATGAGCAGTTCTTC	CATRGGSGNNEQFF
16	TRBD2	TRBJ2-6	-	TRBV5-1	TGCGCCAGCAGCCCCGAGGCGGGGGGTGGGGCCAACGTCCTGACTTTC	CASSPEAGGGANVLTF
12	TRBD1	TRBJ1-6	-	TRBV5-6	TGTGCCAGCAGCTCCCCCGGGACAGGGGTACACTTT	CASSSPGTGVHF
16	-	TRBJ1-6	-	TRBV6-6	TGTGCCAGCAGTTATGGAGGTGACGGTAATAATTCACCCCTCCACTTT	CASSYGGDGNNSPLHF
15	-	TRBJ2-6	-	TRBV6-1	TGTGCCAGCACTTCCGGGGTGAGGGGGGCCAACGTCCTGACTTTC	CASTSGVRGANVLTF
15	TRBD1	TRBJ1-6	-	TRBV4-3	TGCGCCAGCAGCCAATCCGGGACAGGGAATTCACCCCTCCACTTT	CASSQSGTGNSPLHF
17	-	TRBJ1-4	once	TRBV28	TGTGCCAGCAGTTCCCCCCACGCTCGCTCGGGAGGGGAAAAACTGTTTTTT	CASSSPHARSGGEKLFF
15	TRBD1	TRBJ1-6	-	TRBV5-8	TGTGCCAGCAGCTTCGGTGACAGGGAGAATTCACCCCTCCACTTT	CASSFGDRENSPLHF
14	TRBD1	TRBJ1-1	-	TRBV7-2	TGTGCCAGCAGCTTAGGGGGGACAGCCGCCTTCAGTTTCTTT	CASSLGGTAAFSFF
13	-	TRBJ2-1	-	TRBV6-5	TGTGCCAGCAGTTTACTCCGTCAGGGCGGGCAGTTCTTC	CASSLLRQGGQFF
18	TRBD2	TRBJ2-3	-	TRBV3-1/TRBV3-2	TGTGCCAGCAGCTTCCCCGGGACTAGCGGGGGGGCAACAGATACGCAGTATTTT	CASSFPGTSGGATDTQYF
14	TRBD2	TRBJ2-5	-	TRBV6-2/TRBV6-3	TGTGCCAGCAGTGCAAAGCGGGGGTGGGAGACCCAGTACTTC	CASSAKRGWETQYF
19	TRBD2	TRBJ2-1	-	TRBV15	TGTGCCACCAGCAGAGGGAGGCTAGCGGGGGGGAGCTCCTACAATGAGCAGTTCTTC	CATSRGRLAGGSSYNEQFF
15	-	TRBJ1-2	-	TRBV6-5	TGTGCCAGCAGTAAACGGGGAGGGGGTAACTATGGCTACACCTTC	CASSKRGGGNYGYTF
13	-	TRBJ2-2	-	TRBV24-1	TGTGCCACCAAGGGGGAAAACACCGGGGAGCTGTTTTTT	CATKGENTGELFF
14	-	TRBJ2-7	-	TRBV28	TGTGCCAGCAGTTTAAATCAGGTTTCCTACGAGCAGTACTTC	CASSLNQVSYEQYF
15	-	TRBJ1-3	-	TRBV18	TGTGCCAGCTCACCGGGCAGACCAGGCGGAAACACCATATATTTT	CASSPGRPGGNTIYF
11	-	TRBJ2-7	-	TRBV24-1	TGTGCCACCTCTCAGGGGTACGAGCAGTACTTC	CATSQGYEQYF
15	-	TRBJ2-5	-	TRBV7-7	TGTGCCAGCAGCTTAGGAGGGGGGGGAAAAGAGACCCAGTACTTC	CASSLGGGGKETQYF
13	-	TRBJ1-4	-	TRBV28	TGTGCCAGCAGTCGGGGAACTAATGAAAAACTGTTTTTT	CASSRGTNEKLFF
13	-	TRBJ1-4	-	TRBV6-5	TGTGCCAACTTCCGGGATACTAATGAAAAACTGTTTTTT	CANFRDTNEKLFF
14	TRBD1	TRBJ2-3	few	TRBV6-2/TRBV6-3	TGTGCCAGCAGTTCCGCGGACAGGACAGATACGCAGTATTTT	CASSSADRTDTQYF
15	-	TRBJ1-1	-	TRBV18	TGTGCCAGCTCACCATTGACAGCAGGAAACACTGAAGCTTTCTTT	CASSPLTAGNTEAFF
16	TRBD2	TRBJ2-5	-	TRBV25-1	TGTGCCAGCAGTGACCCAGCACTAGCGGGGGCAGAGACCCAGTACTTC	CASSDPALAGAETQYF
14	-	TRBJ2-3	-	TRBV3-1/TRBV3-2	TGTGCCAGCAGCCAAGAGCAGGTGACAGATACGCAGTATTTT	CASSQEQVTDTQYF
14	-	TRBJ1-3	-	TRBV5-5	TGTGCCAGCAGCCTAGGCAGCTCTGGAAACACCATATATTTT	CASSLGSSGNTIYF